Shown below are 18 T cell receptor beta chains from a single sample sequenced in a study of blood T cells in healthy people across ages. PCR was performed a second time for 7 to 11 cycles using a sample-barcoded 5' primer and a J-beta primer mix. Using its own MiXCR run on the 5' RACE reads, TCRdb lists one record per CDR3 protein. The sample records 500,000 to 700,000 distinct CDR3 sequences, approximately 30% being singletons. Sequenced material: blood. All receptors derive from a woman over 75 in good health.

In its sample, this clonotype was seen many times. This chain joins TRBV7-2 and TRBJ1-1; no clear D. V was cut by 1 base and J by 4 bases, with 10 bases left in between. Germline V lookup: CDR1 SGHTA, CDR2 FQGNSA. This CDR3 has 14 residues. The CDR3 region is CASSLVGSVTEAFF. For the CDR3, the DNA is TGTGCCAGCAGCTTAGTAGGATCGGTCACTGAAGCTTTCTTT.

The V gene is TRBV6-1, the J gene TRBJ1-1; D is unclear. This CDR3 has 13 amino acids. Trimming shortened V by 5 bases and J by 1 base, and 8 bases separated the two germline ends. The V gene's germline CDR1 is MNHNS and CDR2 SASEGT. This chain's CDR3 is CASSSKSNTEAFF. DNA of the CDR3: TGTGCCAGCAGTTCCAAATCGAACACTGAAGCTTTCTTT.

This clonotype was seen many times. The V call is TRBV12-5, the J call TRBJ1-2, with D perhaps matching TRBD1 (6 bases). With 6 bases removed from V and 8 bases from J, the gap between germline ends came to 13 bases. CDR1 and CDR2 from the germline V gene are LGHNT and FRNRAP. The CDR3 covers 12 residues. This chain's CDR3 is CASGKGGSGYTF. CDR3 sequence (DNA): TGTGCTAGTGGCAAGGGGGGGAGCGGCTACACCTTC.

The gene calls are TRBV6-1 and TRBJ1-1; D uncertain. Germline V CDR1 and CDR2: MNHNS, SASEGT. This CDR3 region has 13 residues. Trimming removed 5 bases from V and 1 base from J, with 8 bases in between. The CDR3 bases are TGTGCCAGCAGTAGAGTTTGGAACACTGAAGCTTTCTTT. Residues: CASSRVWNTEAFF.

Turning to this clonotype: A much larger clonotype is one base distant, so this may be a read error. The chain links TRBV7-9 to TRBJ2-3; TRBD2 agrees at 8 bases. From germline, CDR1 is SEHNR and CDR2 FQNEAQ (reference sequence). This CDR3 has 16 residues. The CDR3 DNA sequence: TGTGCCAGCAGCTATCGGGGTCGGGGGGGCGCAGATGCGCAGTATTTT. Translation gives CASSYRGRGGADAQYF.

This clonotype came up many times. This chain uses TRBV12-3 or TRBV12-4 with TRBJ1-6; 10 nucleotides agree with TRBD1. CDR3 length: 14 amino acids. The V segment lost 8 bases and the J segment 7 bases; nucleotides outside the gene matches: 5. Written as DNA, the CDR3 is TGTGCCAGCGGGCCGGGACAGGGGAATTCACCCCTCCACTTT. Its protein is CASGPGQGNSPLHF.

A remark on this clonotype: Given a much more abundant clone one base away, this may be a read error. The V and J genes are TRBV9 and TRBJ2-1; TRBD2 matches at 8 bases. The CDR3 runs to 13 residues. CDR1 and CDR2 (germline): SGDLS, YYNGEE. CDR3 amino acids: CTSSPGGINEQFF. CDR3 DNA: TGTACCAGCAGCCCGGGGGGGATCAATGAGCAGTTCTTC.

Worth noting for this clonotype: Its ends do not fully match the called genes, so a read error is possible. The gene calls are TRBV18 and TRBJ2-1; D unclear. The CDR3 has 12 amino acids. Germline V gene data show CDR1 as KGHSH and CDR2 as LQKENI. CDR3 nucleotide sequence: TGTGCCGGCTCACCACCAGGCAATGAGCAGTTCTTC. Translation gives CAGSPPGNEQFF.

This clonotype was detected many times. The chain has TRBV20-1 and TRBJ1-2, with D unclear. The V end lost 3 bases, the J end lost 8 bases, and 16 bases lay between the germline ends. The CDR3 runs to 13 residues. Germline assignment: CDR1 DFQATT and CDR2 SNEGSKA (reference sequence). The CDR3 reads CSASPPINGGYTF. The CDR3 coding sequence is TGCAGTGCTAGCCCCCCCATTAACGGAGGCTACACCTTC.

This clonotype has a count of ten or more. J is TRBJ2-5 and V is TRBV6-1, with 10 bases that match TRBD1. Looked up from germline, CDR1 is MNHNS and CDR2 is SASEGT. The CDR3 has 14 amino acids. V trimming: 6 bases; J trimming: 6 bases; junction bases outside the gene matches: 7. The CDR3 spells CASSRTGGQKTQYF. The CDR3 nucleotides are TGTGCCAGCAGCCGGACAGGGGGTCAGAAGACCCAGTACTTC.

This clonotype was seen at least ten times. This chain links TRBV15 with TRBJ1-4; D call uncertain. CDR1 is LNHNV and CDR2 is YYDKDF in the germline V gene (reference sequence). The V end lost 1 base, the J end lost 8 bases, and 11 bases lay between the germline ends. There are 14 residues in the CDR3. The CDR3, as DNA: TGTGCCACCAGCAGAGTCGCCTTGGGGGAAAAACTGTTTTTT. Translating gives CATSRVALGEKLFF.

In its sample, this clonotype was seen a few times. Sequence at one end of the junction differs from germline and may be a read error. The chain recombines TRBV20-1 with TRBJ2-5; 7 nucleotides align to TRBD2. The CDR3 is 13 residues long. Germline CDR1 and CDR2: DFQATT and SNEGSKA (reference sequence). The CDR3 loop is CSAHLLPGGTQYF. In DNA form, the CDR3 reads TGTAGTGCACATCTCCTGCCGGGAGGGACCCAGTACTTC.

This clonotype appeared many times. The V gene is TRBV20-1, the J gene TRBJ2-1; 9 bases are a match to TRBD2. This CDR3 comprises 18 residues. The ends lost 5 bases at V and 3 bases at J; junction bases unmatched: 17. The germline V gene has CDR1 DFQATT and CDR2 SNEGSKA (reference sequence). The CDR3 bases are TGCAGTGCTGCTCGCTTCCCGGTAGCGGGGGAGAACTACAATGAGCAGTTCTTC. Amino acids: CSAARFPVAGENYNEQFF.

This clonotype was seen a handful of times. This chain links TRBV6-5 with TRBJ1-4; the D is unclear. The CDR3 runs to 14 residues. Between the trimmed V and J ends, which lost 5 bases and 10 bases, there was a span of 17 bases. Germline V lookup: CDR1 MNHEY, CDR2 SVGAGI. The CDR3 DNA reads as TGTGCCAGCAGTCGTCAGGTTGTTAGTGGAAAACTGTTTTTT. It codes for CASSRQVVSGKLFF.

The chain is built from TRBV7-8 and TRBJ2-1, with D uncertain. The CDR3 has 14 amino acids. Trimming shortened V by 5 bases and J by 4 bases, and 12 bases separated the two germline ends. Germline lookup yields CDR1 SGHVS and CDR2 FQNEAQ. Here the CDR3 reads CASSPIRVYNEQFF. In DNA form, the CDR3 reads TGTGCCAGCAGCCCAATACGGGTTTACAATGAGCAGTTCTTC.

With respect to this clonotype: This may be a read error: a much more frequent sequence differs by one nucleotide. The V call is TRBV20-1, the J call TRBJ2-7; D might be TRBD1 (5 bases). Trimming shortened V by 4 bases and J by 7 bases, and 17 bases separated the two germline ends. This CDR3 comprises 13 residues. CDR1 is DFQATT and CDR2 is SNEGSKA in the germline V gene (reference sequence). The CDR3 DNA sequence: TGCAGTGCTACAGGACATCCCAGGATGGAGCAGTACTTC. Translation: CSATGHPRMEQYF.

This clonotype was recorded many times. This chain uses TRBV20-1 with TRBJ1-2; unclear D gene. CDR3 length equals 17 residues. V lost 5 bases and J 4 bases, leaving 26 bases between the germline ends. In germline, CDR1 is DFQATT, CDR2 SNEGSKA (reference sequence). CDR3 amino acids: CSARQGALAPNFYGYTF. The CDR3 nucleotides read TGCAGTGCTCGTCAAGGTGCCCTAGCACCCAACTTCTATGGCTACACCTTC.

The count of this clonotype is one. The CDR3: CASSLGQNSYSEQYF. CDR3 in DNA: TGTGCCAGCAGCTTAGGGCAGAACTCCTACAGTGAGCAGTACTTC. V and J are TRBV7-2 and TRBJ2-4; D gene unclear. The germline V gene encodes CDR1 SGHTA and CDR2 FQGNSA. V lost 1 base to trimming and J lost 13 bases, with 20 bases between them. The CDR3 runs 15 residues.